These 21 T cell receptor beta chains were all obtained from the same sample, sequenced in a study of cytomegalovirus exposure and HLA in healthy donors. Use of 60 Vbeta and 13 Jbeta primers characterized the PCR. The method was immunoSEQ multiplex PCR; TCRdb's version includes in-frame clones alone and lacks a portion of them. The sample contains 150,000 to 200,000 clones, 84% of which appear only once. The sample was PBMCs. The receptors come from a man aged 18-30 years in good health and CMV-seronegative.

The gene calls are TRBV6-4 and TRBJ2-5; weak D call: TRBD2 (7 bases). Germline values: CDR1 MRHNA, CDR2 SNTAGT. Trimming took off 5 bases at V and 4 bases at J, with 17 bases between the two ends. This CDR3 has 15 amino acids. CDR3 DNA: TGTGCCAGCAGTCCCGGCGGGGGCCTAGGAGAGACCCAGTACTTC. This encodes CASSPGGGLGETQYF.

V and J are TRBV27 and TRBJ1-2; D not certain. CDR3 length equals 14 residues. Trimming cost V 0 bases and J 8 bases, with 13 bases left between them. Per germline, CDR1 MNHEY and CDR2 SMNVEV (reference sequence). CDR3 amino acids: CASSLSRRMSGYTF. The DNA of the CDR3 is TGTGCCAGCAGTTTATCGCGTCGTATGTCGGGCTACACCTTC.

V gene TRBV2 combines with J gene TRBJ1-1, with TRBD1 as a possible D gene (6 bases). The CDR3 sequence is 12 residues long. The ends were cut back, 8 bases at V and 6 bases at J, with 13 bases in the middle. Germline-derived CDR1 and CDR2 are SNHLY and FYNNEI. The CDR3 sequence: CASRTGLAEAFF. In DNA form, the CDR3 reads TGTGCCAGCCGAACAGGGCTAGCTGAAGCTTTCTTT. Supplemented by reference TRBV2 and TRBJ1-1, the full variable domain reads EPEVTQTPSHQVTQMGQEVILRCVPISNHLYFYWYRQILGQKVEFLVSFYNNEISEKSEIFDDQFSVERPDGSNFTLKIRSTKLEDSAMYFCASRTGLAEAFFGQGTRLTVV.

The genes are TRBV7-8 and TRBJ1-5, with 8 bases matching TRBD1. CDR1 and CDR2 (germline): SGHVS, FQNEAQ. V was pared by 5 bases and J by 6 bases, with 6 bases of the junction left unmatched. The CDR3 sequence is 14 residues long. The CDR3 DNA is TGTGCCAGCAGCGGACAGGGTTCTCGTCAGCCCCAGCATTTT. Its protein product is CASSGQGSRQPQHF.

The gene calls are TRBV7-9 and TRBJ2-7, with D possibly matching TRBD2 (5 bases). The CDR3 is 13 amino acids. Germline V CDR1 and CDR2: SEHNR, FQNEAQ (reference sequence). Deletions cut 6 bases from V and 3 bases from J, with 12 bases between. The CDR3 here is CASSLMGDYEQYF. CDR3 coding DNA: TGTGCCAGCAGTTTAATGGGAGACTACGAGCAGTACTTC. The variable domain in full, completed from reference TRBV7-9 and TRBJ2-7, reads DTGVSQNPRHKITKRGQNVTFRCDPISEHNRLYWYRQTLGQGPEFLTYFQNEAQLEKSRLLSDRFSAERPKGSFSTLEIQRTEQGDSAMYLCASSLMGDYEQYFGPGTRLTVT.

V and J are TRBV10-3 and TRBJ2-6, with D hard to call. The ends were cut back, 4 bases at V and 5 bases at J, with 18 bases in the middle. The V gene's germline CDR1 is ENHRY and CDR2 SYGVKD. This CDR3 spans 17 amino acids. The CDR3 spells CAISGLRTVVWANVLTF. The CDR3, as DNA: TGTGCCATCAGTGGGTTGCGAACAGTGGTATGGGCCAACGTCCTGACTTTC.

As DNA, the CDR3 is TGTGCCATCAGTGAGTCTGACAACAATAATTCACCCCTCCACTTT. This translates into CAISESDNNNSPLHF. The chain joins TRBV10-3 to TRBJ1-6; D unresolved. This CDR3 spans 15 amino acids. V was pared by 0 bases and J by 5 bases, with 8 bases between. Germline lookup yields CDR1 ENHRY and CDR2 SYGVKD.

The rearrangement joins TRBV5-5 to TRBJ2-7; perhaps TRBD1 as D (6 bases). Trimming cost V 4 bases and J 2 bases, with 10 bases left between them. Germline V lookup: CDR1 SGHKS, CDR2 YYEKEE (reference sequence). CDR3 size: 13 residues. DNA of the CDR3: TGTGCCAGCAGCCCGCCAGGGGCCTACGAGCAGTACTTC. Translation gives CASSPPGAYEQYF.

CDR3 amino acids: CASSPLAGGEQYF. CDR3 DNA sequence: TGTGCCAGCAGCCCTTTAGCGGGAGGCGAGCAGTACTTC. V gene TRBV14 combines with J gene TRBJ2-7; 10 positions agree with TRBD2. Germline V gene data show CDR1 as SGHDN and CDR2 as FVKESK. The CDR3 loop spans 13 amino acids. Trimming cost V 4 bases and J 6 bases; bases outside gene matches: 3.

The rearrangement links TRBV28 to TRBJ1-5; D possibly corresponds to TRBD1 (5 bases). The germline CDR1 and CDR2 sequences are MDHEN and SYDVKM. Trimming stripped 6 bases from V and 5 bases from J, with 14 bases between. The CDR3 contains 14 residues. The CDR3 region is CASRVSRVDQPQHF. CDR3 nucleotides: TGTGCCAGCAGGGTCAGCAGGGTGGATCAGCCCCAGCATTTT.

V is TRBV10-3 and J is TRBJ2-7; 8 bases align to TRBD2. Trimming cost V 0 bases and J 0 bases; bases outside gene matches: 7. The CDR3 contains 17 residues. Per germline, CDR1 ENHRY and CDR2 SYGVKD. Here the CDR3 DNA reads TGTGCCATCAGTGAGTCAGTGTTGCGGGGGGCCTCCTACGAGCAGTACTTC. Protein sequence: CAISESVLRGASYEQYF.

A remark on this clone: Sequence at one end of the junction differs from germline and may be a read error. The genes are TRBV7-9 and TRBJ2-7; 7 bases line up with TRBD2. The CDR3 runs 15 residues. In germline, CDR1 is SEHNR, CDR2 FQNEAQ (reference sequence). The CDR3 DNA follows: TGTTCCAGCACTAGCGATAGGGCAGCATCCTACGAGCAGTACTTC. Translating it yields CSSTSDRAASYEQYF.

The chain recombines TRBV5-1 with TRBJ2-1; 9 bases fit TRBD2. The germline V gene encodes CDR1 SGHRS and CDR2 YFSETQ. With 4 bases clipped from V and 5 bases from J, the junction kept 7 bases outside the gene matches. The CDR3 is made up of 15 amino acids. The CDR3 here is CASSAIAGVNNEQFF. DNA for the CDR3: TGCGCCAGCAGCGCTATAGCGGGAGTCAACAATGAGCAGTTCTTC.

The genes are TRBV27 and TRBJ2-1; 11 nucleotides match TRBD2. Per the germline V gene, CDR1 is MNHEY and CDR2 is SMNVEV (reference sequence). J gave up 9 bases and V 0 bases, and 10 bases lay outside the gene matches. This CDR3 has 17 amino acids. The DNA for the CDR3 is TGTGCCAGCAGTTTATCTAGCGGGAGGGCCTATAGTCCTGAGCAGTTCTTC. As protein: CASSLSSGRAYSPEQFF.

V usage is TRBV5-5 and J usage is TRBJ2-5; D is perhaps TRBD1 (5 bases). The ends were cut back, 5 bases at V and 3 bases at J, with 11 bases in the middle. This CDR3 has 13 amino acids. Germline V gene sequence: CDR1 SGHKS, CDR2 YYEKEE (reference sequence). The DNA for the CDR3 is TGTGCCAGCAGTTGGCCAGGGAAAGAGACCCAGTACTTC. Its protein product is CASSWPGKETQYF. Filled out from reference TRBV5-5 and TRBJ2-5, the complete variable domain reads DAGVTQSPTHLIKTRGQQVTLRCSPISGHKSVSWYQQVLGQGPQFIFQYYEKEERGRGNFPDRFSARQFPNYSSELNVNALLLGDSALYLCASSWPGKETQYFGPGTRLLVL.

The rearrangement links TRBV9 to TRBJ2-3; TRBD2 matches 10 bases. Germline V gives CDR1 SGDLS, CDR2 YYNGEE. J lost 0 bases, V lost 0 bases, and 7 bases had no gene match. The CDR3 covers 18 residues. CDR3 loop: CASSVGASGSLSTDTQYF. CDR3 DNA: TGTGCCAGCAGCGTAGGCGCTAGCGGGAGCCTTAGCACAGATACGCAGTATTTT. The whole variable domain, filled in from reference TRBV9 and TRBJ2-3, reads DSGVTQTPKHLITATGQRVTLRCSPRSGDLSVYWYQQSLDQGLQFLIQYYNGEERAKGNILERFSAQQFPDLHSELNLSSLELGDSALYFCASSVGASGSLSTDTQYFGPGTRLTVL.

The rearrangement uses TRBV4-1 and TRBJ2-7; TRBD1 agrees at 9 bases. The CDR3 is 15 residues long. J was trimmed by 1 base and V by 4 bases; bases with no gene match: 5. Germline-derived CDR1 and CDR2 are MGHRA and YSYEKL. Here the CDR3 reads CASSRDRVFSYEQYF. The CDR3, as DNA: TGCGCCAGCAGCCGGGACAGGGTATTTTCCTACGAGCAGTACTTC.

This chain's CDR3 is CSARDYEQFF. The DNA for the CDR3 is TGCAGTGCTAGAGACTACGAGCAGTTCTTC. This rearrangement joins TRBV20-1 to TRBJ2-1; D is undetermined. Germline V gene data show CDR1 as DFQATT and CDR2 as SNEGSKA (reference sequence). Trimming left V 0 bases short and J 10 bases short, with 4 bases between. This CDR3 spans 10 amino acids.

The chain combines TRBV5-5 with TRBJ1-1; D is unresolved. This CDR3 region has 16 residues. The V gene lost 4 bases and the J gene lost 5 bases, with 21 bases spanning the gap. Looked up from germline, CDR1 is SGHKS and CDR2 is YYEKEE (reference sequence). The CDR3, as DNA: TGTGCCAGCAGCCAGACCATTTGGAGCTTACTTACTGAAGCTTTCTTT. Encoded protein: CASSQTIWSLLTEAFF. Looking up the rest from reference TRBV5-5 and TRBJ1-1 gives the full variable domain: DAGVTQSPTHLIKTRGQQVTLRCSPISGHKSVSWYQQVLGQGPQFIFQYYEKEERGRGNFPDRFSARQFPNYSSELNVNALLLGDSALYLCASSQTIWSLLTEAFFGQGTRLTVV.

The chain couples TRBV5-6 to TRBJ1-1; no firm D call. Germline V gene lookup returns CDR1 SGHDT and CDR2 YYEEEE. This CDR3 has 15 amino acids. Trimming pared 3 bases from V and 0 bases from J, leaving 12 bases between. CDR3 in amino acids: CASSSLSIMNTEAFF. CDR3 in DNA: TGTGCCAGCAGCTCCCTGAGTATAATGAACACTGAAGCTTTCTTT.

The V call is TRBV27, the J call TRBJ2-7; D remains unclear. This CDR3 has 13 amino acids. CDR1 and CDR2 from the germline V gene are MNHEY and SMNVEV (reference sequence). V was shortened by 6 bases and J by 4 bases, with 13 bases between the two germline ends. The CDR3 loop is CASRRPGSYEQYF. The CDR3 region has the DNA TGTGCCAGCAGAAGGCCCGGGTCTTACGAGCAGTACTTC.